Listed below are T cell receptor beta chains from one sample, sequenced in a study of blood T cell repertoires in COVID-19. Using immunoSEQ multiplex PCR, the repertoire was profiled, and TCRdb retains in-frame clones only, with some absent. The sample holds roughly 250,000 clones; about 88% are singletons and the top ten take around 2.2%. The sequenced sample consisted of peripheral blood. The receptors were sampled from a woman aged 40 to 55 who had recovered from COVID-19. Each CDR3 is given with its conserved first and last residue. The D gene is left open where the match is weak. The size entry is marked missing in some rows and otherwise reads once, few, many or a size class.

D	size	V	J	CDR3	DNA
NA	few	TRBV7-2	TRBJ2-1	CASSLSWQGYNEQFF	TGTGCCAGCAGCTTATCTTGGCAGGGGTACAATGAGCAGTTCTTC
TRBD1	NA	TRBV5-4	TRBJ2-1	CASSPGTELNNEQFF	TGTGCCAGCAGCCCGGGGACAGAACTAAACAATGAGCAGTTCTTC
NA	NA	TRBV5-6	TRBJ1-4	CASSLQDNEKLFF	TGTGCCAGCAGCTTGCAGGATAATGAAAAACTGTTTTTT
NA	NA	TRBV19	TRBJ1-2	CATRERGFNYGYTF	TGTGCTACCCGCGAACGGGGTTTTAACTATGGCTACACCTTC
NA	NA	TRBV18	TRBJ2-5	CASSPTGFRETQYF	TGTGCCAGCTCACCAACAGGGTTCAGGGAGACCCAGTACTTC
NA	NA	TRBV29-1	TRBJ2-1	CSVSGGNNEQFF	TGCAGCGTTTCAGGGGGGAACAATGAGCAGTTCTTC
NA	NA	TRBV7-9	TRBJ1-1	CASSLALGRTEAFF	TGTGCCAGCAGCTTAGCGCTTGGGAGGACTGAAGCTTTCTTT
NA	NA	TRBV21-1	TRBJ2-5	CASSKGNTGKETQYF	TGTGCCAGCAGCAAAGGAAACACAGGGAAAGAGACCCAGTACTTC
NA	NA	TRBV28	TRBJ2-7	CASSSGVYEQYF	TGTGCCAGCAGTTCAGGGGTCTACGAGCAGTACTTC
NA	NA	TRBV12-3/TRBV12-4	TRBJ1-2	CASSEQGYYGYTF	TGTGCCAGCAGTGAACAGGGCTACTATGGCTACACCTTC
TRBD2	NA	TRBV6-2/TRBV6-3	TRBJ2-1	CASSKGLAGAQVEQFF	TGTGCCAGCAGTAAGGGACTAGCGGGGGCACAGGTTGAGCAGTTCTTC
TRBD2	NA	TRBV11-2	TRBJ2-7	CASTQLGGTSGSGEQYF	TGTGCCAGCACCCAATTGGGAGGGACTAGCGGGAGTGGCGAGCAGTACTTC
NA	once	TRBV5-1	TRBJ1-2	CASSLLQGLDGYTF	TGCGCCAGCAGCTTGTTGCAGGGATTGGATGGCTACACCTTC
NA	NA	TRBV19	TRBJ2-5	CASSISGVQETQYF	TGTGCCAGTAGTATATCAGGCGTACAAGAGACCCAGTACTTC
NA	few	TRBV19	TRBJ1-1	CASRVGTSRTEAFF	TGTGCCAGTAGGGTGGGGACTAGCCGTACTGAAGCTTTCTTT
TRBD1	once	TRBV2	TRBJ1-1	CASIPTGMNTEAFF	TGTGCCAGCATCCCGACAGGGATGAACACTGAAGCTTTCTTT
NA	NA	TRBV29-1	TRBJ1-4	CSAGERSTTEKLFF	TGCAGCGCCGGAGAGCGGTCGACAACTGAAAAACTGTTTTTT
NA	NA	TRBV5-1	TRBJ2-2	CASSSSGNTGELFF	TGCGCCAGCAGCTCGTCAGGGAACACCGGGGAGCTGTTTTTT
NA	NA	TRBV7-2	TRBJ1-2	CASSYRARGDGYTF	TGTGCCAGCAGCTACAGGGCCCGGGGGGATGGCTACACCTTC
NA	NA	TRBV24-1	TRBJ1-4	CATSDPSMGGGNAGVGNEKLFF	TGTGCCACCAGTGATCCGTCGATGGGAGGGGGAAACGCCGGGGTTGGAAATGAAAAACTGTTTTTT
TRBD1	NA	TRBV9	TRBJ2-3	CASSPRDRERTDTQYF	TGTGCCAGCAGCCCTCGGGACAGGGAGCGAACAGATACGCAGTATTTT
NA	NA	TRBV15	TRBJ1-4	CATSRDPGVGEKLFF	TGTGCCACCAGCAGAGATCCGGGGGTAGGGGAAAAACTGTTTTTT
NA	NA	TRBV2	TRBJ2-1	CASSATGTSYNEQFF	TGTGCCAGCAGCGCAACAGGGACCTCCTACAATGAGCAGTTCTTC
NA	NA	TRBV6-1	TRBJ2-7	CASSENQREQYF	TGTGCCAGCAGTGAAAACCAGAGGGAGCAGTACTTC
NA	NA	TRBV18	TRBJ1-4	CASHRTVNEKLFF	TGTGCCAGCCACCGGACAGTAAATGAAAAACTGTTTTTT